This T cell receptor beta chain was recorded in a study of blood T cell repertoires in COVID-19 (TCRdb year 2020). In terms of the full investigation: The collaborator samples originated in the United States, Italy and Spain and spanned the acute and convalescent phases of COVID-19. A freely available public database, intended as a resource for researchers studying the immune response to SARS-CoV-2, is where the repertoires were released. The samples were drawn from the first 160 participants of the ongoing ImmuneRACE study and from under 1,500 subjects provided by 6 global collaborators. The sample metadata nearly always contained a de-identified subject ID, COVID-19 status, age in years and sex. The dataset comprised deeply sampled blood TCRbeta repertoires from subjects exposed to, actively infected with, or recovered from COVID-19. The material from the prospective study consisted of cDNA or gDNA derived from T cells, B-cell-depleted T cells, or PBMCs. HLA class I and class II types, where available, came from metadata supplied by the sample provider rather than from assay-based typing. Study-level results and caveats: The amount of clinical and demographic metadata varied by source and participant and was provided uncurated.

The immunoSEQ Assay, a bias-controlled multiplex PCR, was used to amplify TCRbeta CDR3 regions from genomic DNA. Under the source paper's analysis protocol: The number of nucleated cells in each sample was estimated from the amplification of reference gene primers within the assay. Sequence reads were collapsed and filtered to measure the absolute abundance of every unique TCRbeta CDR3 rearrangement. For each sample, productive Simpson clonality was calculated by taking the square root of Simpson's diversity index across productive rearrangements. Entries here come from immuneACCESS through TCRdb and include only in-frame sequences with V and J called. Some clones fail to appear in such tables; in the studies checked, an unresolved V gene covers under half of the shortfall, and the cause of the remainder is unknown. D and trimming come from the DNA, and the V and J calls and clone size come from that table. A total of over 150,000 clones appear in this sample, around 90% of them only once. Approximately 4.1% of the sample comes from the top ten.

The CDR3, cysteine through phenylalanine, is 13 amino acids long. The kept DNA is CDR3 alone, 39 bases in frame from the first base. V was cut back by 5 bases and J by 8 bases, leaving a gap of 15 bases between them. Another Seattle source contributed samples from volunteer blood donors who had recovered from COVID-19. The collaborating institutions used their own protocols to collect whole blood in K2EDTA tubes. Collaborator samples were shipped for TCRbeta analysis as frozen whole blood, isolated PBMCs, or DNA extracted from either sample type. With respect to this clone: No antigen is known for it. No base quality information exists; no much larger clone differs at one position.

The source is an older woman who had recovered from COVID-19. Sequencing input: peripheral blood. Rearrangement joined TRBV12-3 or TRBV12-4 to TRBJ1-1; the D segment could be TRBD1, given 5 matching bases. CDR3 region: CASSLNQRTEAFF. The DNA is as follows: TGTGCCAGCAGTCTAAACCAAAGGACAGAAGCTTTCTTT.